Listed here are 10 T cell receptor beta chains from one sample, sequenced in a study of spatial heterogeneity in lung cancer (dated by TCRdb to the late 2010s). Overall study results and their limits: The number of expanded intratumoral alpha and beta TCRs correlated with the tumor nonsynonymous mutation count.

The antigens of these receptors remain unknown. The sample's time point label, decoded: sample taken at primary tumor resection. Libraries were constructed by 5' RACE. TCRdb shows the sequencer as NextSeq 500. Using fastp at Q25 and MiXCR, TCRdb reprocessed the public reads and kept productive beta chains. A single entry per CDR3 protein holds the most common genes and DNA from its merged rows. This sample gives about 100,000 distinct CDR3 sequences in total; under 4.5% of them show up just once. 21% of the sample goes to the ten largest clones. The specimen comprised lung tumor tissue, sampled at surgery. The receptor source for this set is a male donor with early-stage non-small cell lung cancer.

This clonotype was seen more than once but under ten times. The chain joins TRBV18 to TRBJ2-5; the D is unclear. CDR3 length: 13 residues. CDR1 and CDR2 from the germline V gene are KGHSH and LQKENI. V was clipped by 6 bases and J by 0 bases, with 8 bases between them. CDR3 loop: CASSPTNQETQYF. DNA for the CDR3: TGTGCCAGCTCCCCTACAAACCAAGAGACCCAGTACTTC.

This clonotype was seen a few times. CDR3 amino acids: CASSVGVYNEQFF. DNA of the CDR3: TGTGCCAGCAGCGTAGGGGTATACAATGAGCAGTTCTTC. The V call is TRBV9, the J call TRBJ2-1; D uncertain. Looked up from germline, CDR1 is SGDLS and CDR2 is YYNGEE. Trimming removed 0 bases from V and 4 bases from J, with 5 bases in between. This CDR3 has 13 residues.

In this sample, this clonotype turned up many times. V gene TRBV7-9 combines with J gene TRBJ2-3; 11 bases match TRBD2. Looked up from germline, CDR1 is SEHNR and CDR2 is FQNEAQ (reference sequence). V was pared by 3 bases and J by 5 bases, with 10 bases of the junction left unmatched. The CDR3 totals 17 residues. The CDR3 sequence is CASSFRRVAGGGDTQYF. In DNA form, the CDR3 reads TGTGCCAGCAGCTTCCGGAGAGTAGCGGGAGGGGGAGATACGCAGTATTTT. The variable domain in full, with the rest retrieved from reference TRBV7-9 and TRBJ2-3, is DTGVSQNPRHKITKRGQNVTFRCDPISEHNRLYWYRQTLGQGPEFLTYFQNEAQLEKSRLLSDRFSAERPKGSFSTLEIQRTEQGDSAMYLCASSFRRVAGGGDTQYFGPGTRLTVL.

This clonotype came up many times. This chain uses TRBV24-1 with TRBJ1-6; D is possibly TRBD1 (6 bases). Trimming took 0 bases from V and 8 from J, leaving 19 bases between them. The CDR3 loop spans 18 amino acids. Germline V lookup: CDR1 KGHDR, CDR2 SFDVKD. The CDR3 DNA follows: TGTGCCACCAGTGATTTGCAGGGACACCCCTCGGCGGATTCACCCCTCCACTTT. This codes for CATSDLQGHPSADSPLHF.

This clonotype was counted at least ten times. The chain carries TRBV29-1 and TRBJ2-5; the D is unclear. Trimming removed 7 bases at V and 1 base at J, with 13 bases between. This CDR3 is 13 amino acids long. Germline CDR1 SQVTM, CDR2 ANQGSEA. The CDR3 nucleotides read TGCAGCGGTACTCGACCGGCCCAAGAGACCCAGTACTTC. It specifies CSGTRPAQETQYF.

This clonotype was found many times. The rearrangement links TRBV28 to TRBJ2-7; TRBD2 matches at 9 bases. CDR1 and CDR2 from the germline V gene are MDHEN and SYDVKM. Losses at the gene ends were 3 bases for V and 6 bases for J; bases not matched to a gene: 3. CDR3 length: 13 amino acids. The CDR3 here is CASSLGLAAEQYF. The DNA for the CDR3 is TGTGCCAGCAGTTTGGGACTAGCTGCCGAGCAGTACTTC. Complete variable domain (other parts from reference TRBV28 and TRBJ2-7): DVKVTQSSRYLVKRTGEKVFLECVQDMDHENMFWYRQDPGLGLRLIYFSYDVKMKEKGDIPEGYSVSREKKERFSLILESASTNQTSMYLCASSLGLAAEQYFGPGTRLTVT.

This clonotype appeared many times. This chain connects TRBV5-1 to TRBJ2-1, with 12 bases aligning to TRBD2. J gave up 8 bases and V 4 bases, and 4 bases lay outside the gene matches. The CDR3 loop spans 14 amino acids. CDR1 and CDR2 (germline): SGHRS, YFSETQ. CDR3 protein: CASSPTSGRYEQFF. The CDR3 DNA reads TGCGCCAGCAGCCCGACTAGCGGGAGATATGAGCAGTTCTTC.

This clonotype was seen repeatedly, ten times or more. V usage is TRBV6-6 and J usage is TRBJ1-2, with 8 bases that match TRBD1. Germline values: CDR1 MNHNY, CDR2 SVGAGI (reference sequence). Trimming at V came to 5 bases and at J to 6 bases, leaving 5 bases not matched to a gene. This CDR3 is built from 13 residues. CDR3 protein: CASSTPGGNGYTF. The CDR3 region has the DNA TGTGCCAGCAGTACACCAGGGGGCAATGGCTACACCTTC.

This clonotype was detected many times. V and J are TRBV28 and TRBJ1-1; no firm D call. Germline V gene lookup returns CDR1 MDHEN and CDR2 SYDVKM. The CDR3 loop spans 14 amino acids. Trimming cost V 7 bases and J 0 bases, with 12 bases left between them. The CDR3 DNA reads TGTGCCAGCACACTCCGGCCCATGAACACTGAAGCTTTCTTT. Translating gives CASTLRPMNTEAFF.

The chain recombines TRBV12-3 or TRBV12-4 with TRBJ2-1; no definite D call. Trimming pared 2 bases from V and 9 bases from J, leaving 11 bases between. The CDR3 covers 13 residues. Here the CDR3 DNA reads TGTGCCAGCAGTTTATATATAGCTAGTGAGCAGTTCTTC. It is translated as CASSLYIASEQFF.